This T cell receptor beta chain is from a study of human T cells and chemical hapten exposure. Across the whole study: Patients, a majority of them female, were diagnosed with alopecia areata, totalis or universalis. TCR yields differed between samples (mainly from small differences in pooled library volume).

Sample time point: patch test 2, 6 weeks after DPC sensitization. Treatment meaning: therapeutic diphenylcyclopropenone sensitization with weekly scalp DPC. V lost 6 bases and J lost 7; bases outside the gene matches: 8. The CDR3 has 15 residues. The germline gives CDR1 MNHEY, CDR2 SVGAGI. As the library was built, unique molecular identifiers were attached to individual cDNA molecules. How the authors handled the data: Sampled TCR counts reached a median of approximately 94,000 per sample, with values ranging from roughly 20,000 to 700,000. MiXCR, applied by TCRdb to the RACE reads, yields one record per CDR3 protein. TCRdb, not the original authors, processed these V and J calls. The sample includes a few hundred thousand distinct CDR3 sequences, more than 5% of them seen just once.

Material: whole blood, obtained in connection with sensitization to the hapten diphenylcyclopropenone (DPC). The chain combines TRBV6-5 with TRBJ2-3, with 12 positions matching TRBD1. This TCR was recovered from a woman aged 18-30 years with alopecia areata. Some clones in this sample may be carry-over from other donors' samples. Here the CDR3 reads CASSAGTGGGHTQYF. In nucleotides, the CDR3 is TGTGCCAGCAGCGCCGGGACAGGGGGCGGGCATACGCAGTATTTT.